This T cell receptor beta chain was identified during a study of monozygotic twins with inflammatory bowel disease. Regarding the study as a whole: For IBD, no single strong associated signal or clonotype was supported. TCRbeta inverse Simpson diversity was decreased in IBD patients versus healthy co-twins.

Whole blood that had not undergone T cell sorting provided the isolated total RNA. Of note for this clonotype: Its antigen is unknown.

In preparing each TCR library, 3500 ng of total RNA was used. TCRdb reanalyzed the 5' RACE reads, giving one entry per CDR3 protein sequence and no DNA. The sample has more than 100,000 distinct CDR3 sequences; the top ten hold about 2%. This CDR3 is 13 amino acids long. Germline V gene data show CDR1 as ENHRY and CDR2 as SYGVKD. Sequenced sample: blood. The V gene is TRBV10-3, the J gene TRBJ1-2. This sequence was found in a human donor with ulcerative colitis or Crohn's disease, or a healthy co-twin of an affected twin (not recorded which). CDR3 residues: CAISEFSLYGYTF.